This T cell receptor beta chain was sequenced in a study of blood T cell repertoires in COVID-19. Turning to the study itself: Samples came from the United States, Italy and Spain, spanning acute and convalescent COVID-19. In each case, the material was cDNA or gDNA derived from T cells, B-cell-depleted T cells, or PBMCs.

The CDR3 has 16 amino acids. Germline V gene lookup returns CDR1 MGHRA and CDR2 YSYEKL. V shed 2 bases, J shed 5 bases, and the junction held 8 bases outside the gene matches. Per the original methods: Amplifying reference gene primers gave estimates of nucleated cell counts. The repertoire was sequenced with immunoSEQ multiplex PCR; TCRdb's copy has only in-frame clones and lacks some. That table gives V, J and clone size, and the DNA gave D and trimming. The sample holds approximately 130,000 clones, approximately 85% seen once. This clonotype was sampled from a human donor in a cohort sampled during active COVID-19. The gene calls are TRBV4-1 and TRBJ2-5; 10 nucleotides agree with TRBD2. The material sequenced was peripheral blood. Written as DNA, the CDR3 is TGCGCCAGCAGCCAAAAGGAGCGGGGGGGCCCGGAGACCCAGTACTTC. It specifies CASSQKERGGPETQYF.